The rows below give T cell receptor beta chains drawn from one sample of a study of graft-versus-host responses after intestinal transplantation. Antigen specificity for these receptors is unknown. Some clones are missing from TCRdb's copy, which holds only in-frame ones; the method was immunoSEQ multiplex PCR. In the table there are tens of thousands of clones, around 82% of which are singletons. The sequencing used unstimulated CD4+ T cells sorted from spleen or lymph node cells, collected before transplant. These receptors were obtained from a human donor who was the organ donor for an intestinal transplant. Both conserved end residues are part of each CDR3. A D gene is named only where the DNA matches it firmly. The listing skips clone size in some rows; elsewhere it reads once, few, many or a size class.

TRBV19	TRBD1	TRBJ1-3	-	CASSSGQVSGNTIYF	TGTGCCAGTAGTTCAGGACAGGTCTCTGGAAACACCATATATTTT
TRBV29-1	-	TRBJ1-2	-	CSVLPGQGVGYTF	TGCAGCGTCCTACCGGGACAAGGGGTGGGCTACACCTTC
TRBV18	-	TRBJ1-3	-	CASSPQGDENTIYF	TGTGCCAGCTCACCACAGGGGGACGAAAACACCATATATTTT
TRBV28	-	TRBJ1-2	-	CASRSFLQSYGYTF	TGTGCCAGCAGATCTTTCCTACAGTCTTATGGCTACACCTTC
TRBV5-1	-	TRBJ2-5	-	CASSLGEGGPRKQETQYF	TGCGCCAGCAGCTTGGGAGAGGGGGGGCCGAGGAAACAAGAGACCCAGTACTTC
TRBV7-9	-	TRBJ1-6	-	CASSLGGNSPLHF	TGTGCCAGCAGCTTAGGCGGAAATTCACCCCTCCACTTT
TRBV13	TRBD1	TRBJ1-1	-	CASSSYRGPLNTEAFF	TGTGCCAGCAGCTCCTACAGGGGGCCCTTGAACACTGAAGCTTTCTTT
TRBV6-6	TRBD1	TRBJ1-1	-	CASSYVRDRGGTEAFF	TGTGCCAGCAGTTACGTCCGGGACAGGGGTGGAACTGAAGCTTTCTTT
TRBV5-4	-	TRBJ2-5	-	CASSLSGSGETQYF	TGTGCCAGCAGCTTGTCTGGGAGCGGAGAGACCCAGTACTTC
TRBV7-3	-	TRBJ2-1	-	CASSFDLASNEQFF	TGTGCCAGCAGCTTTGATCTAGCGTCTAATGAGCAGTTCTTC
TRBV19	TRBD1	TRBJ2-2	-	CASKTGQDTGELFF	TGTGCCAGTAAGACAGGGCAGGACACCGGGGAGCTGTTTTTT
TRBV6-1	TRBD2	TRBJ2-3	-	CASSDRERGGLDTQYF	TGTGCCAGCAGTGATCGAGAGCGGGGGGGCCTAGATACGCAGTATTTT
TRBV5-8	TRBD2	TRBJ2-5	-	CASSLLAGMQETQYF	TGTGCCAGCAGCTTGCTAGCGGGGATGCAAGAGACCCAGTACTTC
TRBV28	TRBD1	TRBJ1-2	-	CASSPTGRYGYTF	TGTGCCAGCAGTCCGACAGGGAGATACGGCTACACCTTC
TRBV19	-	TRBJ2-5	-	CASSIVGRGTQETQYF	TGTGCCAGTAGTATAGTAGGCAGGGGTACCCAAGAGACCCAGTACTTC
TRBV5-6	-	TRBJ2-6	-	CASSLDRSSGANVLTF	TGTGCCAGCAGCTTGGACAGGAGCTCTGGGGCCAACGTCCTGACTTTC
TRBV6-5	TRBD1	TRBJ1-1	-	CASSAPRGQGKAFF	TGTGCCAGCAGTGCCCCCCGGGGACAGGGCAAAGCTTTCTTT
TRBV5-4	-	TRBJ2-2	-	CASSRLLSTGELFF	TGTGCCAGCAGTCGCCTACTTAGCACCGGGGAGCTGTTTTTT
TRBV6-1	TRBD1	TRBJ1-1	-	CASRDTGGNAEAFF	TGTGCCAGCAGGGACACAGGGGGCAACGCTGAAGCTTTCTTT
TRBV28	-	TRBJ1-6	once	CASSIQGSPNSPLHF	TGTGCCAGCAGTATACAGGGTTCCCCTAATTCACCCCTCCACTTT
TRBV5-4	-	TRBJ2-5	-	CASSLPGLETQYF	TGTGCCAGCAGCTTGCCAGGGTTGGAGACCCAGTACTTC
TRBV7-3	TRBD2	TRBJ2-1	-	CASSLASGGDEQFF	TGTGCCAGCAGCTTGGCTAGCGGGGGGGATGAGCAGTTCTTC
TRBV9	TRBD2	TRBJ2-1	once	CASSVAAGGLNEQFF	TGTGCCAGCAGCGTAGCGGCGGGGGGGCTCAATGAGCAGTTCTTC
TRBV28	TRBD1	TRBJ1-4	-	CASSQTGTGFNEKLFF	TGTGCCAGCAGTCAGACCGGGACAGGGTTTAACGAAAAACTGTTTTTT
TRBV4-3	TRBD1	TRBJ1-2	-	CASSHGQGNGYTF	TGCGCCAGCAGCCATGGACAGGGAAATGGCTACACCTTC
TRBV30	TRBD1	TRBJ1-2	-	CARSAGQHYYGYTF	TGTGCCCGGAGTGCGGGACAGCATTACTATGGCTACACCTTC
TRBV28	-	TRBJ1-2	-	CACRDPALLYGYTF	TGTGCCTGCCGGGATCCTGCCTTACTCTATGGCTACACCTTC
TRBV30	TRBD2	TRBJ2-1	-	CAWSVGGGGRQFF	TGTGCCTGGAGTGTAGGCGGGGGGGGACGGCAGTTCTTC
TRBV27	TRBD1	TRBJ2-3	few	CASSPRQGVGDTQYF	TGTGCCAGCAGTCCAAGACAGGGAGTGGGAGATACGCAGTATTTT
TRBV19	-	TRBJ1-6	-	CASNLVSENSPLHF	TGTGCCAGTAACCTCGTCTCGGAGAATTCACCCCTCCACTTT
TRBV28	-	TRBJ1-2	-	CASSGSFYGYTF	TGTGCCAGCAGTGGGAGTTTCTATGGCTACACCTTC
TRBV19	TRBD2	TRBJ2-1	once	CASSPVSGGGLNEQFF	TGTGCCAGTAGTCCAGTTAGCGGGGGGGGCCTCAATGAGCAGTTCTTC
TRBV2	-	TRBJ2-5	-	CASSVQGPTRGETQYF	TGTGCCAGCAGTGTACAAGGGCCTACCCGGGGGGAGACCCAGTACTTC
TRBV5-4	TRBD1	TRBJ2-5	-	CASRSGGQETQYF	TGTGCCAGCAGATCAGGGGGCCAAGAGACCCAGTACTTC
TRBV7-9	-	TRBJ1-1	-	CASSFRRDTEAFF	TGTGCCAGCAGCTTTCGGAGGGACACTGAAGCTTTCTTT
TRBV28	TRBD2	TRBJ2-5	-	CASSLAGGYQETQYF	TGTGCCAGCAGTTTAGCGGGGGGATATCAAGAGACCCAGTACTTC
TRBV5-4	TRBD2	TRBJ2-3	-	CASSSPSGGAADTQYF	TGTGCCAGCAGCTCCCCTAGCGGGGGGGCCGCAGATACGCAGTATTTT
TRBV6-1	TRBD1	TRBJ1-3	-	CATLQGAGNTIYF	TGTGCCACCTTACAGGGGGCTGGAAACACCATATATTTT
TRBV19	-	TRBJ2-1	-	CASSGRKYNEQFF	TGTGCCAGTAGTGGCCGCAAGTACAATGAGCAGTTCTTC
TRBV7-8	-	TRBJ1-5	-	CASSLREGSQPQHF	TGTGCCAGCAGCTTACGGGAGGGGTCCCAGCCCCAGCATTTT
TRBV20-1	-	TRBJ1-4	-	CSAPGGEKLFF	TGCAGTGCTCCGGGGGGAGAAAAACTGTTTTTT
TRBV28	TRBD2	TRBJ2-3	-	CASSFLAGSTDTQYF	TGTGCCAGCAGTTTCCTAGCGGGGAGCACAGATACGCAGTATTTT
TRBV5-1	TRBD1	TRBJ2-5	-	CASSRRGPWETQYF	TGCGCCAGCAGCCGCAGGGGGCCGTGGGAGACCCAGTACTTC
TRBV28	-	TRBJ1-5	once	CASSLNRNQPQHF	TGTGCCAGCAGTTTAAACAGGAATCAGCCCCAGCATTTT
TRBV7-2	-	TRBJ2-2	-	CASSFFSGSTGELFF	TGTGCCAGCAGCTTTTTCTCGGGATCCACCGGGGAGCTGTTTTTT
TRBV19	-	TRBJ1-4	-	CASSAPGGAAEKLFF	TGTGCCAGTAGTGCCCCGGGTGGGGCCGCGGAAAAACTGTTTTTT
TRBV10-3	-	TRBJ1-3	-	CAINGGGNTIYF	TGTGCCATCAACGGCGGTGGAAACACCATATATTTT
TRBV21-1	-	TRBJ1-2	-	CASSTKGGQGAVVTRALYGYTF	TGTGCCAGCAGCACAAAGGGGGGACAGGGGGCGGTGGTCACCCGGGCCCTCTATGGCTACACCTTC
TRBV6-6	-	TRBJ1-4	-	CASSAGEKLFF	TGTGCCAGCAGTGCCGGGGAAAAACTGTTTTTT
TRBV7-9	TRBD1	TRBJ2-1	-	CASSQQGAQDNEQFF	TGTGCCAGCAGCCAGCAGGGGGCGCAGGACAATGAGCAGTTCTTC
TRBV11-2	-	TRBJ2-2	-	CASTLRRAGSNTGELFF	TGTGCCAGCACTCTCCGGCGGGCAGGTTCGAACACCGGGGAGCTGTTTTTT
TRBV5-4	-	TRBJ2-3	-	CASSTGGRGNTDTQYF	TGTGCCAGCAGCACCGGGGGGCGGGGGAACACAGATACGCAGTATTTT
TRBV5-6	TRBD1	TRBJ1-2	-	CASSRQGLYGYTF	TGTGCCAGCAGCCGACAGGGTTTGTATGGCTACACCTTC
TRBV6-5	-	TRBJ1-5	-	CASSYGRGQPQHF	TGTGCCAGCAGTTACGGAAGAGGACAGCCCCAGCATTTT
TRBV11-3	TRBD1	TRBJ2-1	-	CASSFGQGGRNEQFF	TGTGCCAGCAGCTTTGGACAGGGCGGGCGGAATGAGCAGTTCTTC
TRBV10-3	-	TRBJ2-2	-	CAIQARENTGELFF	TGTGCCATCCAAGCCAGGGAGAACACCGGGGAGCTGTTTTTT
TRBV2	TRBD1	TRBJ1-2	-	CASSTTGAAYGYTF	TGTGCCAGCAGCACGACAGGGGCCGCTTATGGCTACACCTTC
TRBV28	-	TRBJ1-4	-	CASFGALRGKALSTNEKLFF	TGTGCCAGCTTCGGTGCGTTAAGGGGGAAGGCCCTTTCAACTAATGAAAAACTGTTTTTT
TRBV7-8	TRBD1	TRBJ1-1	once	CASSLDQQDRDTEAFF	TGTGCCAGCAGCTTAGACCAACAGGACAGGGACACTGAAGCTTTCTTT